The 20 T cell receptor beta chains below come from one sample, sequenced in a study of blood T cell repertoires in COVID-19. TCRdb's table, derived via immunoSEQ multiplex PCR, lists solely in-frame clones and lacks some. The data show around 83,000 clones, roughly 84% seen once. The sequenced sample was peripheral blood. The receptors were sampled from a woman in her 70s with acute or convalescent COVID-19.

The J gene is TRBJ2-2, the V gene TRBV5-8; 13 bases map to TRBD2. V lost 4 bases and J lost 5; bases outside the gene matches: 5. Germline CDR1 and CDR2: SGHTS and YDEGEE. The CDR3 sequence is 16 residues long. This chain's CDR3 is CASSGRTSGGTGELFF. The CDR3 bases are TGTGCCAGCAGCGGACGGACTAGCGGGGGAACCGGGGAGCTGTTTTTT.

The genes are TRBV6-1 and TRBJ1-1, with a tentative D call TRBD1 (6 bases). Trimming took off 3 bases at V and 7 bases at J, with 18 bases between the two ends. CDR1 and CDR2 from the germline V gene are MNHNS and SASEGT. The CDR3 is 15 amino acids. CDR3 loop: CASSEGKTGQNEAFF. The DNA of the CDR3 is TGTGCCAGCAGTGAGGGAAAAACGGGACAAAATGAAGCTTTCTTT.

The CDR3 coding sequence is TGTGCCAGCAGTTCGGACAGGGATGGAAATCAGCCCCAGCATTTT. Its translation: CASSSDRDGNQPQHF. This sequence joins TRBV2 and TRBJ1-5; 8 nucleotides line up with TRBD1. J gave up 4 bases and V 5 bases, and 7 bases lay outside the gene matches. Germline CDR1 reads SNHLY; CDR2 reads FYNNEI. CDR3 length: 15 residues.

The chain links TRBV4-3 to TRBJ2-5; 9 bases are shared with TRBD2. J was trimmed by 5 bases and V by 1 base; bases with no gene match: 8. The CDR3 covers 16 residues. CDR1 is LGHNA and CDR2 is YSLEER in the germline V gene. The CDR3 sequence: CASSQGLAGVYETQYF. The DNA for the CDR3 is TGCGCCAGCAGCCAAGGTTTAGCGGGAGTATATGAGACCCAGTACTTC.

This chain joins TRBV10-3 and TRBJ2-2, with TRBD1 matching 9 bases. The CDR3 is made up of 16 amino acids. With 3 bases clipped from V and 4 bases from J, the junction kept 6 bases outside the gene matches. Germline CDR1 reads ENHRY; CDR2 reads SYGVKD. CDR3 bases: TGTGCCATCAGTGAAGCCAGGACAGGGGTCACCGGGGAGCTGTTTTTT. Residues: CAISEARTGVTGELFF.

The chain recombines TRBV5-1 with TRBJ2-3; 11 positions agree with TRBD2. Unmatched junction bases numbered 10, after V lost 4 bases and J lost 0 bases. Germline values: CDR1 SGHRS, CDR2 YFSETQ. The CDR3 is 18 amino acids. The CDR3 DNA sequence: TGCGCCAGCAGCCTAAGGGGTAGCGGGGGGGCCAGCACAGATACGCAGTATTTT. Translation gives CASSLRGSGGASTDTQYF.

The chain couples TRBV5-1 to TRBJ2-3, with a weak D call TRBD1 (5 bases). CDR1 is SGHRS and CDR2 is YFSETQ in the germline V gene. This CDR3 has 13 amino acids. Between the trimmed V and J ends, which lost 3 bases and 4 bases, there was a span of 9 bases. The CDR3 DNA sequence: TGCGCCAGCAGCTGGGCAGGGCCAGATACGCAGTATTTT. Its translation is CASSWAGPDTQYF. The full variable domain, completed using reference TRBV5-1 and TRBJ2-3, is KAGVTQTPRYLIKTRGQQVTLSCSPISGHRSVSWYQQTPGQGLQFLFEYFSETQRNKGNFPGRFSGRQFSNSRSEMNVSTLELGDSALYLCASSWAGPDTQYFGPGTRLTVL.

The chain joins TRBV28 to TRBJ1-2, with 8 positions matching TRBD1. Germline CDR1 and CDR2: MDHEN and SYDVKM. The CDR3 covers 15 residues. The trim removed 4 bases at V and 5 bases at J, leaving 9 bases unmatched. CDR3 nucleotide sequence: TGTGCCAGCAGTTCAGGACAGGGAAGGACTTATGGCTACACCTTC. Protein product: CASSSGQGRTYGYTF.

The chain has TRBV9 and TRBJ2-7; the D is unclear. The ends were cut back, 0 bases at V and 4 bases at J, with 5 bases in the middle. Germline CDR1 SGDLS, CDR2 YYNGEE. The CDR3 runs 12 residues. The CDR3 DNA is TGTGCCAGCAGCGTAGGGAGATACGAGCAGTACGTC. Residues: CASSVGRYEQYV.

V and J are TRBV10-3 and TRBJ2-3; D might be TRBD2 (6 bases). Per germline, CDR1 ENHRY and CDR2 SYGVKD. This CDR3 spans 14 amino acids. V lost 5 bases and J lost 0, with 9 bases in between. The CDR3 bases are TGTGCCATCAGTACCAGCGGGAGCACAGATACGCAGTATTTT. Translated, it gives CAISTSGSTDTQYF.

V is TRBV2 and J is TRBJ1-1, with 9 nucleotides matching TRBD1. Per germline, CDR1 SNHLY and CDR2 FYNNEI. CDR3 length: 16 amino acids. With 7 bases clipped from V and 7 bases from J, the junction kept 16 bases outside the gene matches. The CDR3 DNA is TGTGCCAGCACCCTGGACAGGGGCCTGATCGGGGTTGAAGCTTTCTTT. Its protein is CASTLDRGLIGVEAFF. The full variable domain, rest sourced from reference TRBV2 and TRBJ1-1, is EPEVTQTPSHQVTQMGQEVILRCVPISNHLYFYWYRQILGQKVEFLVSFYNNEISEKSEIFDDQFSVERPDGSNFTLKIRSTKLEDSAMYFCASTLDRGLIGVEAFFGQGTRLTVV.

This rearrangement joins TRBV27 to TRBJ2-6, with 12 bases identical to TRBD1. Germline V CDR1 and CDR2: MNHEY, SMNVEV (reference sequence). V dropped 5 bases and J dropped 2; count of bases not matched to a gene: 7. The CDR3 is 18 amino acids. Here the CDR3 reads CASSASGTGGAGANVLTF. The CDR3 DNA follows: TGTGCCAGCAGTGCCTCCGGGACAGGGGGCGCTGGGGCCAACGTCCTGACTTTC.

The CDR3 loop reads CASSQAGGILNTDTQYF. The CDR3 DNA reads as TGTGCCAGCAGCCAAGCGGGAGGAATTTTGAACACAGATACGCAGTATTTT. The chain links TRBV3-1 (or the pseudogene TRBV3-2) to TRBJ2-3; TRBD2 aligns across 7 bases. The ends lost 1 base at V and 2 bases at J; junction bases unmatched: 9. CDR1 is LGHDT and CDR2 is YNNKEL in the germline V gene (reference sequence). CDR3 length: 17 amino acids.

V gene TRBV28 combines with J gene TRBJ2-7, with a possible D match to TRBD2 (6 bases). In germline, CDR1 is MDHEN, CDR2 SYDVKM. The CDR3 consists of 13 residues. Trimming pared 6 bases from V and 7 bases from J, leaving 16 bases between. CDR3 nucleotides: TGTGCCAGCAGCTCCGGGAACCGGGGGGAGCAGTACGTC. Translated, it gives CASSSGNRGEQYV.

The CDR3 DNA sequence: TGTGCCAGCAGTGAACTCGGAGGGAGCACAGATACGCAGTATTTT. Amino acid sequence: CASSELGGSTDTQYF. This rearrangement joins TRBV6-1 to TRBJ2-3; maybe TRBD2 (6 bases). The germline V gene encodes CDR1 MNHNS and CDR2 SASEGT. Trimming left V 2 bases short and J 0 bases short, with 9 bases between. The CDR3 length is 15 residues.

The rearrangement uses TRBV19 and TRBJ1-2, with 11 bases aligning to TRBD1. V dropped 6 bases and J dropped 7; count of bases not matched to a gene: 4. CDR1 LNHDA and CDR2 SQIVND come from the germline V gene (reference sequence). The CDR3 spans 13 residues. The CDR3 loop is CASRRTGGLGYTF. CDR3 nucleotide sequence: TGTGCCAGTAGACGGACAGGGGGCCTTGGCTACACCTTC. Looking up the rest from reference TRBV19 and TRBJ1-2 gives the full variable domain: DGGITQSPKYLFRKEGQNVTLSCEQNLNHDAMYWYRQDPGQGLRLIYYSQIVNDFQKGDIAEGYSVSREKKESFPLTVTSAQKNPTAFYLCASRRTGGLGYTFGSGTRLTVV.

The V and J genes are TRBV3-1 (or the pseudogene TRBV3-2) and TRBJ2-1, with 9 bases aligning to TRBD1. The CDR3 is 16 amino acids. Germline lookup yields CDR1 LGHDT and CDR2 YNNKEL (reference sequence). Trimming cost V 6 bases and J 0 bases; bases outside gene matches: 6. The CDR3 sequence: CASRRTTGGSYNEQFF. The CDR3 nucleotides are TGTGCCAGCAGACGCACGACAGGGGGCTCCTACAATGAGCAGTTCTTC.

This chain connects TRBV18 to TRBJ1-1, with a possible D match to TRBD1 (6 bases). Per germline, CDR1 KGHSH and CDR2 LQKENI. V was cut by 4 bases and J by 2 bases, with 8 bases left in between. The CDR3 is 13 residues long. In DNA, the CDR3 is TGTGCCAGCTCACGACAGGATAACACTGAAGCTTTCTTT. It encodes CASSRQDNTEAFF.

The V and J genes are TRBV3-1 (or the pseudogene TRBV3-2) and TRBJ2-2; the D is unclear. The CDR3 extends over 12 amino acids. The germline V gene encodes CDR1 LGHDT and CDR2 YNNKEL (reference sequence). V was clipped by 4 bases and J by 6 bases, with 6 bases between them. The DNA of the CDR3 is TGTGCCAGCAGCCTCTTAGCCGGGGAGCTGTTTTTT. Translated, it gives CASSLLAGELFF.

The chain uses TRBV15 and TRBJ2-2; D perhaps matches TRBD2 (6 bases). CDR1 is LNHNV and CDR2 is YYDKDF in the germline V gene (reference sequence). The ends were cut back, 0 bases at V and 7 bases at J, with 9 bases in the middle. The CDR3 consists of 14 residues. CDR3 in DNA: TGTGCCACCAGCAGAGATGGGGGGAGCGGGGAGCTGTTTTTT. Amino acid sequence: CATSRDGGSGELFF.